The entry that follows covers one TCR beta chain sequence. This specimen comes from a study of T cell changes during pregnancy in multiple sclerosis. V lost 1 base, J lost 4 bases, and 16 bases lay in between. Per germline, CDR1 MNHEY and CDR2 SVGAGI. The length of the CDR3 is 16 residues. Some clones are missing from TCRdb's copy, which holds only in-frame ones; the method was immunoSEQ multiplex PCR. The sample includes about 110,000 clones, just under 95% seen only once; the top ten take roughly 1.5%. The clonotype comes from a female donor with multiple sclerosis, enrolled in a pregnancy study. Specimen: peripheral blood, collected after pregnancy. The V call is TRBV6-5, the J call TRBJ1-2, with D maybe TRBD1 (6 bases). The CDR3 DNA reads as TGTGCCAGCAGTTACTTACGGGGGGGCGAAGGCTATGGCTACACCTTC. This translates into CASSYLRGGEGYGYTF.